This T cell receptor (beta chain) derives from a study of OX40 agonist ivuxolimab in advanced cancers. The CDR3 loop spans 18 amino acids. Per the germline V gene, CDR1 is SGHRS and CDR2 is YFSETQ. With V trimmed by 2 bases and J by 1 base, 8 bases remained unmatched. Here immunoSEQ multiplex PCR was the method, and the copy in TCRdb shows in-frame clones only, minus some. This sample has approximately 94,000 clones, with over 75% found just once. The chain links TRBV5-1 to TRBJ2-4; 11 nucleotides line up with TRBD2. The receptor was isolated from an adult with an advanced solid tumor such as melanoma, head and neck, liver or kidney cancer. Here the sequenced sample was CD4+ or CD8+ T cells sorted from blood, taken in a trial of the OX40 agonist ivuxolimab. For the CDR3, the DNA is TGCGCCAGCAGCTTCCTAGCGGGGGGCCCTGGGGCCAAAAACATTCAGTACTTC. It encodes CASSFLAGGPGAKNIQYF. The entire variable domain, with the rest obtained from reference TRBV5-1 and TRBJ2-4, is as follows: KAGVTQTPRYLIKTRGQQVTLSCSPISGHRSVSWYQQTPGQGLQFLFEYFSETQRNKGNFPGRFSGRQFSNSRSEMNVSTLELGDSALYLCASSFLAGGPGAKNIQYFGAGTRLSVL.